Each of the 18 T cell receptor beta chains below was sequenced from the same sample in a study of early T cells in non-severe SARS-CoV-2 infection. Each CDR3 protein gets one entry after TCRdb re-called the 5' RACE reads with MiXCR. This sample carries some 90,000 distinct CDR3 sequences, 15% of them seen once, and the ten largest clones take around 5.8%. The sequencing sample was made of whole blood. These receptor sequences come from an adult who was a healthcare worker with PCR-confirmed SARS-CoV-2 infection or an uninfected control (not recorded which).

The chain carries TRBV20-1 and TRBJ1-2; no firm D call. Germline V gene sequence: CDR1 DFQATT, CDR2 SNEGSKA (reference sequence). The V gene lost 1 base and the J gene lost 3 bases, with 9 bases spanning the gap. CDR3 length: 13 amino acids. CDR3: CSARGRTDYGYTF. DNA for the CDR3: TGCAGTGCTAGAGGTCGGACCGACTATGGCTACACCTTC.

This clonotype occurred a few times. The chain carries TRBV5-6 and TRBJ2-2; a weak D match, TRBD1 (5 bases). Germline V gene lookup returns CDR1 SGHDT and CDR2 YYEEEE. This CDR3 region has 14 residues. Trimming took off 4 bases at V and 7 bases at J, with 14 bases between the two ends. CDR3: CASSLGLGNGELFF. In DNA form, the CDR3 reads TGTGCCAGCAGCCTGGGGCTAGGAAACGGGGAGCTGTTTTTT.

This clonotype was detected a few times. CDR3 region: CASSLLSGTDGYTF. The CDR3 DNA sequence: TGTGCCAGCAGCTTATTGTCAGGGACGGATGGCTACACCTTC. The chain uses TRBV7-2 and TRBJ1-2, with TRBD1 as a possible D gene (5 bases). Germline CDR1 and CDR2: SGHTA and FQGNSA. The CDR3 spans 14 residues. V dropped 2 bases and J dropped 6 bases, with 13 bases sitting between them.

The chain has TRBV28 and TRBJ2-2, with 9 bases aligning to TRBD1. The CDR3 spans 13 residues. V trimming: 7 bases; J trimming: 6 bases; junction bases outside the gene matches: 3. The germline V gene has CDR1 MDHEN and CDR2 SYDVKM. The CDR3 region is CASKDRGPGELFF. Written as DNA, the CDR3 is TGTGCCAGCAAGGACAGGGGCCCCGGGGAGCTGTTTTTT.

In this sample, this clonotype turned up many times. This chain connects TRBV6-1 to TRBJ1-5; D is undetermined. Germline V gene sequence: CDR1 MNHNS, CDR2 SASEGT. With 2 bases removed from V and 6 bases from J, the gap between germline ends came to 8 bases. The CDR3 consists of 13 residues. The CDR3 protein is CASSESPGQPQHF. In DNA, the CDR3 is TGTGCCAGCAGTGAAAGTCCAGGTCAGCCCCAGCATTTT.

This clonotype has ten or more counts. The chain couples TRBV2 to TRBJ1-5; 8 nucleotides line up with TRBD1. The germline CDR1 and CDR2 sequences are SNHLY and FYNNEI. The CDR3 runs to 16 residues. The V segment lost 3 bases and the J segment 0 bases; nucleotides outside the gene matches: 4. The CDR3 nucleotides read TGTGCCAGCAGTGATGGGACAGGCTATAGCAATCAGCCCCAGCATTTT. It yields the protein CASSDGTGYSNQPQHF.

This clonotype was picked up a small number of times. The rearrangement links TRBV6-2 or TRBV6-3 to TRBJ2-7; D might be TRBD1 (5 bases). The V gene lost 8 bases and the J gene lost 6 bases, with 14 bases spanning the gap. CDR1 is MNHEY and CDR2 is SVGEGT in the germline V gene. The CDR3 loop spans 12 amino acids. CDR3 residues: CASADSFREQYF. CDR3 bases: TGTGCCAGCGCTGACAGTTTTCGCGAGCAGTACTTC.

The table lists this clonotype with many counts. The chain employs TRBV7-8 and TRBJ2-7; either TRBD1 or TRBD2 may fit D (5 bases each). Germline V gene lookup returns CDR1 SGHVS and CDR2 FQNEAQ. The germline V and J ends were trimmed by 2 bases and 9 bases, with 17 bases remaining between them. The CDR3 loop spans 14 amino acids. The CDR3 here is CASSLPGRPIGQYF. In DNA, the CDR3 is TGTGCCAGCAGCTTACCGGGACGCCCGATCGGGCAGTACTTC.

This clonotype showed up just once. The chain has TRBV4-1 and TRBJ2-3; D possibly corresponds to TRBD2 (5 bases). The CDR3 length is 12 residues. Germline loops: CDR1 MGHRA, CDR2 YSYEKL. Trimming removed 3 bases from V and 5 bases from J, with 6 bases in between. CDR3 coding DNA: TGCGCCAGCAGCCATACTAGAGATACGCAGTATTTT. Its translation is CASSHTRDTQYF.

This clonotype has only a few counts. A read error may produce the germline difference seen at one junction end. CDR3 sequence (DNA): TGCAGCGTTGTAGTACGGCGGGACTCCAACGAGCAGTACTTC. It codes for CSVVVRRDSNEQYF. The rearrangement joins TRBV29-1 to TRBJ2-7, with TRBD2 as a possible D gene (6 bases). The CDR3 runs to 14 residues. The germline CDR1 and CDR2 sequences are SQVTM and ANQGSEA.

This rearrangement joins TRBV2 to TRBJ2-1, with 10 bases fitting TRBD2. Trimming at V came to 6 bases and at J to 7 bases, leaving 9 bases not matched to a gene. CDR1 and CDR2 (germline): SNHLY, FYNNEI. The CDR3 runs 15 residues. The CDR3 loop is CASRMGLAGANEQFF. The CDR3, as DNA: TGTGCCAGCAGGATGGGTCTAGCGGGAGCTAATGAGCAGTTCTTC.

The table lists this clonotype with a few counts. The rearrangement uses TRBV27 and TRBJ1-1; D call uncertain. V gave up 5 bases and J gave up 4 bases, with 11 bases separating them. The germline V gene has CDR1 MNHEY and CDR2 SMNVEV (reference sequence). The CDR3 loop spans 13 amino acids. The CDR3 region is CASSPNVPTEAFF. DNA for the CDR3: TGTGCCAGCAGTCCGAATGTCCCCACTGAAGCTTTCTTT.

This clonotype came up many times. This sequence joins TRBV10-3 and TRBJ2-4, with 15 bases fitting TRBD2. Germline loops: CDR1 ENHRY, CDR2 SYGVKD. The trim removed 8 bases at V and 8 bases at J, leaving 7 bases unmatched. The CDR3 contains 15 residues. DNA of the CDR3: TGTGCCATCTCCAGGACTAGCGGGAGGGAGGACATTCAGTACTTC. This translates into CAISRTSGREDIQYF.

This clonotype was recorded at least ten times. This rearrangement joins TRBV12-3 or TRBV12-4 to TRBJ2-7, with TRBD1 identical over 8 bases. The CDR3 sequence is 13 residues long. V lost 5 bases, J lost 5 bases, and 5 bases stayed unmatched. The CDR3 reads CASSPGQGHEQYF. CDR3 DNA: TGTGCCAGCAGTCCCGGACAGGGCCACGAGCAGTACTTC.

This clonotype turned up a few times. This chain connects TRBV5-1 to TRBJ1-5; the D gene is possibly TRBD1 (6 bases). The V end was cut by 4 bases, the J end by 5 bases, with 16 bases between. The germline CDR1 and CDR2 sequences are SGHRS and YFSETQ. This CDR3 spans 15 amino acids. For the CDR3, the DNA is TGCGCCAGCAGCCATAAAAGGACAGTTGATCAGCCCCAGCATTTT. This sequence encodes CASSHKRTVDQPQHF.

This clonotype was detected a few times. The V call is TRBV7-9, the J call TRBJ2-5; D remains unclear. Trimming took off 1 base at V and 1 base at J, with 10 bases between the two ends. The CDR3 is 15 residues long. CDR1 and CDR2 from the germline V gene are SEHNR and FQNEAQ (reference sequence). CDR3 sequence (DNA): TGTGCCAGCAGCTTAGGTCTGGGAACCCAAGAGACCCAGTACTTC. Translating gives CASSLGLGTQETQYF. Combining the CDR3 with reference TRBV7-9 and TRBJ2-5 gives the whole variable domain DTGVSQNPRHKITKRGQNVTFRCDPISEHNRLYWYRQTLGQGPEFLTYFQNEAQLEKSRLLSDRFSAERPKGSFSTLEIQRTEQGDSAMYLCASSLGLGTQETQYFGPGTRLLVL.

This clonotype has a count of ten or more. The chain is built from TRBV5-6 and TRBJ2-4, with 7 positions matching TRBD2. Germline trimming cut 9 bases from V and 5 bases from J; bases unmatched to any gene: 8. The CDR3 sequence is 13 residues long. Germline V gives CDR1 SGHDT, CDR2 YYEEEE. DNA for the CDR3: TGTGCCACCGCACCGGGAGGTCAAAACATTCAGTACTTC. Its protein is CATAPGGQNIQYF.

This chain joins TRBV29-1 and TRBJ1-1; no reliable D call. Germline values: CDR1 SQVTM, CDR2 ANQGSEA. The length of the CDR3 is 11 residues. V shed 7 bases and J shed 2 bases, with 8 bases lying between them. CDR3 DNA sequence: TGCAGCGGGAGGGCTAACACTGAAGCTTTCTTT. Encoded protein: CSGRANTEAFF.